This T cell receptor (beta chain) is from a study of blood T cell repertoires in COVID-19. Study summary: Sites across the United States, Italy and Spain contributed samples from acute and convalescent COVID-19. The cDNA or gDNA used as material had been derived from T cells, B-cell-depleted T cells, or PBMCs.

Original methodology: Estimation of nucleated cell counts was performed using reference gene primer amplification. Method: immunoSEQ multiplex PCR; TCRdb's copy keeps in-frame clones and lacks some. From that table come the V and J calls and clone size; the DNA was used to work out D and trimming. The profile covers 110,000 or so clones, with roughly 84% appearing a single time and 5.5% to 8% taken by the ten largest. Germline-derived CDR1 and CDR2 are SGHAT and FQNNGV. The J segment lost 1 base and the V segment lost 4 bases, leaving 7 bases of the junction unmatched. The CDR3 covers 16 residues. This sequence was found in a woman aged 45-65 years with acute or convalescent COVID-19. The rearrangement uses TRBV11-2 and TRBJ1-2; 9 bases agree with TRBD1. Material for sequencing was peripheral blood. CDR3 amino acids: CASSSGQGLLNYGYTF. The CDR3 bases are TGTGCCAGCAGCTCGGGACAGGGTCTACTTAACTATGGCTACACCTTC.